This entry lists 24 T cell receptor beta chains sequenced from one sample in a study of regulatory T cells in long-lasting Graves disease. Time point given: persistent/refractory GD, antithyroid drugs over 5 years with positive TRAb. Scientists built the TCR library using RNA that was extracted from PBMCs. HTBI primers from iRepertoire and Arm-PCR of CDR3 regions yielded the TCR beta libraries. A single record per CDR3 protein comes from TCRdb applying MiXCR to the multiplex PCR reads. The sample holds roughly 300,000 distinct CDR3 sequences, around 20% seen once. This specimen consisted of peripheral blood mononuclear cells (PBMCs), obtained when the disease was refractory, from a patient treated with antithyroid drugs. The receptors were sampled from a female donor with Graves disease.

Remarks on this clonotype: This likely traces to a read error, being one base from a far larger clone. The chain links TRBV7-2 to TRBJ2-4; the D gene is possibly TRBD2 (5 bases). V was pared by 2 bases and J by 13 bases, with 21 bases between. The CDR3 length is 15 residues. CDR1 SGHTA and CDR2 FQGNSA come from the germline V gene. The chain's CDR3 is CASSLIVGAPDVQYF. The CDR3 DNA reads TGTGCCAGCAGCTTAATAGTGGGAGCGCCAGACGTGCAGTACTTC.

CDR3 loop: CASSFYRIADTQYF. The CDR3 region has the DNA TGTGCCAGCAGCTTCTACAGGATAGCAGATACGCAGTATTTT. The V and J genes are TRBV13 and TRBJ2-3, with a possible D match to TRBD1 (5 bases). Per germline, CDR1 PRHDT and CDR2 FYEKMQ (reference sequence). This CDR3 has 14 residues. Trimming took off 3 bases at V and 4 bases at J, with 11 bases between the two ends.

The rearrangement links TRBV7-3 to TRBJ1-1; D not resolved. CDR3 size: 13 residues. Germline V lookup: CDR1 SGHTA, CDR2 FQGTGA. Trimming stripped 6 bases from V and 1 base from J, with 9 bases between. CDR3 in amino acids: CASRSQENTEAFF. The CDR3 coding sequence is TGTGCCAGCAGGTCACAAGAGAACACTGAAGCTTTCTTT.

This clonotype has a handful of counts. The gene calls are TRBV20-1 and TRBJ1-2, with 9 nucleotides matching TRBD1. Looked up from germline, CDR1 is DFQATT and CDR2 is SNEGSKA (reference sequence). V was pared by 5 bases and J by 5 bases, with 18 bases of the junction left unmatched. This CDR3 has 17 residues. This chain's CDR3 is CSAGATGGIEGIYGYTF. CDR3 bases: TGCAGTGCTGGCGCTACAGGGGGCATCGAGGGGATTTATGGCTACACCTTC.

The CDR3 sequence is CASSSRGWNTGELFF. The CDR3 DNA reads TGTGCCAGCAGCTCCAGGGGGTGGAACACCGGGGAGCTGTTTTTT. The chain links TRBV7-8 to TRBJ2-2; TRBD1 agrees at 7 bases. J lost 1 base, V lost 4 bases, and 3 bases had no gene match. Germline loops: CDR1 SGHVS, CDR2 FQNEAQ. CDR3 size: 15 residues.

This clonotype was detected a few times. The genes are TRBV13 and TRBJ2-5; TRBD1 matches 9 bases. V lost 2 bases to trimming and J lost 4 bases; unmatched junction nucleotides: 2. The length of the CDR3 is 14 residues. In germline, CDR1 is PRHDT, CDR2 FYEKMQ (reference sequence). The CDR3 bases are TGTGCCAGCAGCTTAATGGACAGGGGAGAGACCCAGTACTTC. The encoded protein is CASSLMDRGETQYF. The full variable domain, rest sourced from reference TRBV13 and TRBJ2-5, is AAGVIQSPRHLIKEKRETATLKCYPIPRHDTVYWYQQGPGQDPQFLISFYEKMQSDKGSIPDRFSAQQFSDYHSELNMSSLELGDSALYFCASSLMDRGETQYFGPGTRLLVL.

Here the CDR3 DNA reads TGTGCCAGCAGTGTTGACAGAGTTGGCTACACCTTC. This encodes CASSVDRVGYTF. The chain joins TRBV12-3 or TRBV12-4 to TRBJ1-2, with D possibly matching TRBD1 (5 bases). V lost 5 bases and J lost 7, with 11 bases in between. The CDR3 is made up of 12 amino acids.

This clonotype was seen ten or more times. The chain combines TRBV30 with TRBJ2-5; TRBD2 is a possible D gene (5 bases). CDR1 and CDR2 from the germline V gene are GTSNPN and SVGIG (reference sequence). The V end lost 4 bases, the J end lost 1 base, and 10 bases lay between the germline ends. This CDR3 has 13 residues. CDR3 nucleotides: TGTGCCTGGACTGAGAGGGCCCAAGAGACCCAGTACTTC. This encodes CAWTERAQETQYF.

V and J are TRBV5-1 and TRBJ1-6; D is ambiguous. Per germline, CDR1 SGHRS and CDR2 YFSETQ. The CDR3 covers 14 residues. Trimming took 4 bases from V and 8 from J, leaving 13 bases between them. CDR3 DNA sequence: TGCGCCAGCAGCATCGGGGAAACAGATTCACCCCTCCACTTT. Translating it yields CASSIGETDSPLHF.

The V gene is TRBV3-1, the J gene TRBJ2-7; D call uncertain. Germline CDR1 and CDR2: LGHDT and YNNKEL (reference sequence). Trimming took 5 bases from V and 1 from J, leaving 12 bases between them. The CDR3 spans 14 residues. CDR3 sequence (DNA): TGTGCCAGCAGCTCCCCGACTCCTTCCTACGAGCAGTACTTC. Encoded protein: CASSSPTPSYEQYF.

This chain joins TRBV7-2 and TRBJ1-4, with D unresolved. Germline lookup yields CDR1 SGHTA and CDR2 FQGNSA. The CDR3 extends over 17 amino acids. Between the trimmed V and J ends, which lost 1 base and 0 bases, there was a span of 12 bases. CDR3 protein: CASSLDYSQATNEKLFF. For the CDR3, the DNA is TGTGCCAGCAGCTTAGACTACAGCCAAGCAACTAATGAAAAACTGTTTTTT.

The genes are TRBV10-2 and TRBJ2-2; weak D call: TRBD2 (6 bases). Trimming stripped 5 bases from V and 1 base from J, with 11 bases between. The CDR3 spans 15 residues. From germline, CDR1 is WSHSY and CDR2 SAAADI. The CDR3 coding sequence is TGCGCCAGCAGTAAGGGACTCTTGAACACCGGGGAGCTGTTTTTT. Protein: CASSKGLLNTGELFF.

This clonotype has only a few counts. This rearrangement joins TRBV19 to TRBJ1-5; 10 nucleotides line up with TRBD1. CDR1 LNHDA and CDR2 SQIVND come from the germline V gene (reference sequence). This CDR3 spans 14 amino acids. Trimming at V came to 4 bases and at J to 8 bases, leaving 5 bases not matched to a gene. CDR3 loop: CASSTTGGVEPQHF. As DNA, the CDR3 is TGTGCCAGTAGTACGACAGGGGGCGTGGAGCCCCAGCATTTT. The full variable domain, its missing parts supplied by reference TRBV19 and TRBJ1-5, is DGGITQSPKYLFRKEGQNVTLSCEQNLNHDAMYWYRQDPGQGLRLIYYSQIVNDFQKGDIAEGYSVSREKKESFPLTVTSAQKNPTAFYLCASSTTGGVEPQHFGDGTRLSIL.

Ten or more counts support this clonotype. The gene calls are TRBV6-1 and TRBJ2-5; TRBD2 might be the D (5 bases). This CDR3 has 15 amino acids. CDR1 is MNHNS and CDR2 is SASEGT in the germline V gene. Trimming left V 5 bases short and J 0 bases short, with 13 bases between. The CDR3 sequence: CASSPLWRDQETQYF. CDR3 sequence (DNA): TGTGCCAGCAGTCCCCTTTGGCGGGACCAAGAGACCCAGTACTTC.

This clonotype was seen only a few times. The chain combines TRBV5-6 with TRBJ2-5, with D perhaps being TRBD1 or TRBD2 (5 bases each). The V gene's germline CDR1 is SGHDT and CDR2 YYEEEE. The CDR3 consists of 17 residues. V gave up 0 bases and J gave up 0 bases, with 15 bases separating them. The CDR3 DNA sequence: TGTGCCAGCAGCTTGGCACCCGGGACGATGTACCAAGAGACCCAGTACTTC. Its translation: CASSLAPGTMYQETQYF.

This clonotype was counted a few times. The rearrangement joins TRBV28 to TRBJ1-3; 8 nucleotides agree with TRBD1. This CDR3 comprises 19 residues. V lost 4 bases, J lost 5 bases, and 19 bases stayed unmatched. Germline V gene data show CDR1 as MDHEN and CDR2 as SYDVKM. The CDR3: CASSSFGVPWAGGRNTIYF. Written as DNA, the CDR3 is TGTGCCAGCAGTTCCTTCGGGGTTCCTTGGGCAGGGGGCAGAAACACCATATATTTT.

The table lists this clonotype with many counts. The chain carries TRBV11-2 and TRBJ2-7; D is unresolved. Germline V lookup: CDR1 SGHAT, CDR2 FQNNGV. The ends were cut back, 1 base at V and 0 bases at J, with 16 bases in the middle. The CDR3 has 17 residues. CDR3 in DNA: TGTGCCAGCAGCTTAGTAGGCAGTGTGGGGTACTCCTACGAGCAGTACTTC. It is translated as CASSLVGSVGYSYEQYF.

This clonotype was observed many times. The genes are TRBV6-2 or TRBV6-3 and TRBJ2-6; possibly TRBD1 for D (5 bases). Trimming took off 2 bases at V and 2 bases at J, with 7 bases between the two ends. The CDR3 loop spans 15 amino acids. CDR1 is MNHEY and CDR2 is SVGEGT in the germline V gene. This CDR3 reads CASSYQQAGANVLTF. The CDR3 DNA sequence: TGTGCCAGCAGTTACCAACAGGCTGGGGCCAACGTCCTGACTTTC.

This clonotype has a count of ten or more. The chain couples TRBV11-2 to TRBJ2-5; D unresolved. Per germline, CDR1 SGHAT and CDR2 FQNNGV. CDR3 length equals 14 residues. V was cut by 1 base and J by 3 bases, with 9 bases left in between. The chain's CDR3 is CASSLALVEETQYF. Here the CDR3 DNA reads TGTGCCAGCAGCTTAGCGCTAGTTGAAGAGACCCAGTACTTC.

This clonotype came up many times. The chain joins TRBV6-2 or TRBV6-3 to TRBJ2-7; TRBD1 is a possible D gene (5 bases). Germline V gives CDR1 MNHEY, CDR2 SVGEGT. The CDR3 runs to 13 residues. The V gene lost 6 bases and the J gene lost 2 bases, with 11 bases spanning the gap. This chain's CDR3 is CASSTDTTYEQYF. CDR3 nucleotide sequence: TGTGCCAGCAGCACGGACACAACCTACGAGCAGTACTTC.

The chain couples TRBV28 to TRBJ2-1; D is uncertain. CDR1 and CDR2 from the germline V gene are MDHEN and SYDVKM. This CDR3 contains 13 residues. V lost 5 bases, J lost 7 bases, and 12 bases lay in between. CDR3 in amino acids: CASSGQIVNEQFF. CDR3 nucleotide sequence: TGTGCCAGCAGTGGGCAGATTGTAAATGAGCAGTTCTTC.

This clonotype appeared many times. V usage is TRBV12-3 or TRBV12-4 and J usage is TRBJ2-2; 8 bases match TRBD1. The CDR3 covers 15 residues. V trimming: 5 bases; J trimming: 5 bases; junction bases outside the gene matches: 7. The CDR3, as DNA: TGTGCCAGCAGTCAACGGACAGGGCCAACCGGGGAGCTGTTTTTT. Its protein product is CASSQRTGPTGELFF.

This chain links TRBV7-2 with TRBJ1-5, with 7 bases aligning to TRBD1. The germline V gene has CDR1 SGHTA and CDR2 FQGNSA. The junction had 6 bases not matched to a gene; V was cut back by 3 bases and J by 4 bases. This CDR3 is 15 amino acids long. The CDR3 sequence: CASSFDRVGNQPQHF. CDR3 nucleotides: TGTGCCAGCAGCTTCGACAGGGTAGGGAATCAGCCCCAGCATTTT.

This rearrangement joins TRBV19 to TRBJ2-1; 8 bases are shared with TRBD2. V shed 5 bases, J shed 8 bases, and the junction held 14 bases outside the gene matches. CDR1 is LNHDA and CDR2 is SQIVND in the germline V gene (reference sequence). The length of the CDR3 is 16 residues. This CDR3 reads CASSAMVAGRSHEQFF. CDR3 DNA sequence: TGTGCCAGTAGTGCCATGGTAGCGGGAAGGTCGCATGAGCAGTTCTTC. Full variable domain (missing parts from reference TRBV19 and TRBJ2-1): DGGITQSPKYLFRKEGQNVTLSCEQNLNHDAMYWYRQDPGQGLRLIYYSQIVNDFQKGDIAEGYSVSREKKESFPLTVTSAQKNPTAFYLCASSAMVAGRSHEQFFGPGTRLTVL.